Only a few counts were recorded for the clone carrying this TCR beta chain. Its specificity is not known. These data originate in a study of response to subunit inactivated influenza vaccine. Overall study results and limits: It was the authors' suggestion that each seasonal influenza vaccination recruits few new T cells.

TCRdb analysed the RT-PCR reads with MiXCR anew, one entry per CDR3 protein. The sample comprises approximately 700,000 distinct CDR3 sequences, 14% of which are singletons, and less than 9% rests with the top ten. The sequence derives from a man aged 50 or older who received an inactivated influenza vaccine. The starting material was PBMCs from blood, obtained 14 to 15 days before vaccination.

The CDR3 protein is CASSLALRGRPNTEAFF. DNA for the CDR3: TGTGCCAGCAGCTTAGCGCTTAGGGGCAGACCTAACACTGAAGCTTTCTTT. The V call is TRBV7-2, the J call TRBJ1-1; the D gene is possibly TRBD1 (5 bases). This CDR3 spans 17 amino acids. V was trimmed by 0 bases and J by 2 bases, leaving 16 bases between them. From germline, CDR1 is SGHTA and CDR2 FQGNSA.